Each of the 6 T cell receptor beta chains below was sequenced from the same sample in a study of shared clonotypes between healthy human individuals. Produced via immunoSEQ multiplex PCR; TCRdb's table is partial and in-frame only. The sample yields a few million clones, over 85% seen once. CD8 cells regarded as naive lacked CD45RO, were positively chosen for CCR7, and omitted terminally differentiated effector memory CD45RA+ cells. Source material: naive CD8+ T cells from PBMCs. Receptor source: a man aged 18 to 30 in good health. Some clones in this sample may be carry-over from other donors' samples.

The chain carries TRBV11-2 and TRBJ2-5; D is undetermined. Germline CDR1 is SGHAT and CDR2 is FQNNGV. The CDR3 sequence is 15 residues long. Trimming stripped 1 base from V and 0 bases from J, with 9 bases between. CDR3 coding DNA: TGTGCCAGCAGCTTAGTACGGTCGAACCAAGAGACCCAGTACTTC. Amino acid sequence: CASSLVRSNQETQYF.

This chain links TRBV6-4 with TRBJ1-2; TRBD1 matches at 7 bases. There are 16 residues in the CDR3. Germline V gene lookup returns CDR1 MRHNA and CDR2 SNTAGT. J gave up 4 bases and V 6 bases, and 14 bases lay outside the gene matches. CDR3 nucleotide sequence: TGTGCCAGCAGGGGGACAGCGGGCCCTACCACCTATGGCTACACCTTC. It is translated as CASRGTAGPTTYGYTF.

The rearrangement uses TRBV2 and TRBJ2-7; 10 nucleotides agree with TRBD2. V was pared by 6 bases and J by 1 base, with 6 bases of the junction left unmatched. CDR1 is SNHLY and CDR2 is FYNNEI in the germline V gene. The CDR3 has 15 amino acids. In nucleotides, the CDR3 is TGTGCCAGCAGGACATGGACTAGCGGATCCTACGAGCAGTACTTC. Its translation: CASRTWTSGSYEQYF.

The chain combines TRBV9 with TRBJ2-1; 10 bases are a match to TRBD2. Germline loops: CDR1 SGDLS, CDR2 YYNGEE. Losses at the gene ends were 0 bases for V and 4 bases for J; bases not matched to a gene: 7. This CDR3 is built from 17 residues. Here the CDR3 DNA reads TGTGCCAGCAGCGTAGCCCGTCTAGCGGGAGTTTACAATGAGCAGTTCTTC. Translating gives CASSVARLAGVYNEQFF.

The rearrangement links TRBV9 to TRBJ1-1; 9 bases align to TRBD1. Per the germline V gene, CDR1 is SGDLS and CDR2 is YYNGEE. After removal of 0 bases from V and 6 bases from J, the junction contained 6 bases not matched to a gene. The CDR3 runs 15 residues. The DNA of the CDR3 is TGTGCCAGCAGCGTAGTTGGACAGGGGACCCCTGAAGCTTTCTTT. Encoded protein: CASSVVGQGTPEAFF.

The J gene is TRBJ1-5, the V gene TRBV6-1; D is perhaps TRBD1 (5 bases). The CDR3 length is 15 residues. In germline, CDR1 is MNHNS, CDR2 SASEGT. Trimming shortened V by 4 bases and J by 3 bases, and 13 bases separated the two germline ends. CDR3 protein: CASSVWGPSNQPQHF. In nucleotides, the CDR3 is TGTGCCAGCAGTGTATGGGGCCCTTCCAATCAGCCCCAGCATTTT.